A selection of T cell receptor beta chains follows, all from one sample in a study of T-cell reconstitution after alpha-beta-depleted transplantation in children. TCRdb called the PCR reads again in MiXCR, with one record for every CDR3 protein. Of around 680,000 distinct CDR3 sequences in the sample, 16% are singletons; the top ten hold around 0.96%. Source: PBMCs from the stem cell graft donor, taken from the stem cell graft. The source of these receptors is a human donor who donated a stem cell graft to a child with acute myeloid leukemia. The CDR3 runs from the conserved cysteine through the conserved F or W. The order of the fields is J gene, CDR3 length, clone size, D gene, V gene, CDR3 protein, CDR3 DNA. The D gene is left open where the match is weak. Size is omitted from some rows. Given values are once, few, many or a class for expanded clones.

TRBJ1-1	14	many	TRBD1	TRBV20-1	CSARTDRGYAEAFF	TGCAGTGCTAGAACAGACAGGGGATATGCTGAAGCTTTCTTT
TRBJ1-1	15	few	-	TRBV6-1	CASRQPVPGGTEAFF	TGTGCCAGCAGACAACCCGTCCCGGGGGGCACTGAAGCTTTCTTT
TRBJ2-1	14	-	-	TRBV7-2	CASGLAYLYNEQFF	TGTGCCAGCGGGTTAGCTTACCTCTACAATGAGCAGTTCTTC
TRBJ2-1	15	-	TRBD2	TRBV5-1	CASSSSGDTYNEQFF	TGCGCCAGCAGCTCTAGCGGGGACACCTACAATGAGCAGTTCTTC
TRBJ2-2	17	few	TRBD1	TRBV5-1	CASSLGADRGRSGELFF	TGCGCCAGCAGCTTGGGCGCGGACAGGGGGCGTTCCGGGGAGCTGTTTTTT
TRBJ1-3	18	few	TRBD1	TRBV6-5	CASSYSRKQGARGNTIYF	TGTGCCAGCAGTTACTCGAGGAAGCAGGGGGCGCGAGGAAACACCATATATTTT
TRBJ1-1	15	-	-	TRBV6-5	CASSYSRRGNTEAFF	TGTGCCAGCAGTTACTCGCGGCGGGGGAACACTGAAGCTTTCTTT
TRBJ2-5	12	few	-	TRBV6-2/TRBV6-3	CASRNRQETQYF	TGTGCCAGCAGAAACAGACAAGAGACCCAGTACTTC
TRBJ1-3	15	few	-	TRBV12-3/TRBV12-4	CASTPSRGRGNTIYF	TGTGCCAGCACCCCAAGCCGGGGGAGAGGAAACACCATATATTTT
TRBJ2-7	14	many	TRBD1	TRBV12-3/TRBV12-4	CASRSLDRGGEQYF	TGTGCCAGCAGATCCTTGGACAGGGGTGGCGAGCAGTACTTC
TRBJ2-5	16	many	-	TRBV4-3	CASSQDKEGDGETQYF	TGCGCCAGCAGCCAAGATAAGGAGGGAGACGGAGAGACCCAGTACTTC
TRBJ2-7	13	-	-	TRBV20-1	CSARRPNGGEQYF	TGCAGTGCTAGAAGGCCTAACGGGGGCGAGCAGTACTTC
TRBJ1-1	15	few	-	TRBV6-6	CASRNDLGTGAEAFF	TGTGCCAGCAGGAACGATCTGGGAACGGGCGCTGAAGCTTTCTTT
TRBJ2-7	13	many	TRBD2	TRBV29-1	CSVGDQGGSEQYF	TGCAGCGTTGGAGATCAGGGAGGGTCCGAGCAGTACTTC
TRBJ2-1	11	few	-	TRBV20-1	CSARQGPEQFF	TGCAGTGCTAGACAGGGGCCTGAGCAGTTCTTC
TRBJ2-1	14	many	-	TRBV7-7	CASSEISSYNEQFF	TGTGCCAGCAGCGAAATAAGCTCCTACAATGAGCAGTTCTTC
TRBJ2-1	15	-	TRBD1	TRBV6-1	CASSEGGQDLDEQFF	TGTGCCAGCAGTGAAGGGGGACAGGACTTGGATGAGCAGTTCTTC
TRBJ2-4	15	many	TRBD1	TRBV7-2	CASRPGGSGKNIQYF	TGTGCCAGCAGACCAGGGGGTTCGGGCAAAAACATTCAGTACTTC
TRBJ2-3	12	few	-	TRBV27	CASNSKGDTQYF	TGTGCCAGCAACTCCAAAGGGGATACGCAGTATTTT
TRBJ2-1	16	few	-	TRBV5-1	CASSLPVGSSYNEQFF	TGCGCCAGCAGCTTGCCGGTGGGGAGCTCCTACAATGAGCAGTTCTTC
TRBJ1-1	14	many	TRBD1	TRBV9	CASSPRQGLTEAFF	TGTGCCAGCAGCCCACGACAGGGGCTCACTGAAGCTTTCTTT
TRBJ1-2	14	many	-	TRBV5-5	CASSLETVSYGYTF	TGTGCCAGCAGCTTGGAGACAGTCTCCTATGGCTACACCTTC
TRBJ2-1	17	few	TRBD1	TRBV6-2/TRBV6-3	CASSYRAMGQGRNEQFF	TGTGCCAGCAGTTATAGGGCTATGGGACAGGGTCGAAATGAGCAGTTCTTC
TRBJ2-1	14	many	TRBD2	TRBV29-1	CSVDTGLALDEQFF	TGCAGCGTTGATACGGGACTAGCACTAGATGAGCAGTTCTTC
TRBJ2-1	14	many	TRBD1	TRBV10-3	CAMQGAENNNEQFF	TGTGCCATGCAGGGGGCTGAGAACAACAATGAGCAGTTCTTC
TRBJ2-5	10	few	-	TRBV6-4	CASREETQYF	TGTGCCAGCCGGGAAGAGACCCAGTACTTC
TRBJ1-1	14	many	-	TRBV9	CASSVGTMNTEAFF	TGTGCCAGCAGCGTAGGGACCATGAACACTGAAGCTTTCTTT
TRBJ2-1	14	many	-	TRBV6-5	CASSYRQEYNEQFF	TGTGCCAGCAGTTACCGGCAGGAATACAATGAGCAGTTCTTC
TRBJ2-4	12	-	-	TRBV12-3/TRBV12-4	CASNHRENIQYF	TGTGCCAGCAACCACCGGGAAAACATTCAGTACTTC
TRBJ1-4	17	few	TRBD1	TRBV5-1	CASSLADRTGADEKLFF	TGCGCCAGCAGCTTGGCCGATAGGACAGGGGCGGATGAAAAACTGTTTTTT
TRBJ1-4	16	-	TRBD1	TRBV5-6	CASSGQGAPANEKLFF	TGTGCCAGCAGCGGACAGGGGGCGCCGGCTAATGAAAAACTGTTTTTT
TRBJ2-7	12	few	-	TRBV29-1	CSVLAGPGEQYF	TGCAGCGTTCTGGCCGGGCCGGGGGAGCAGTACTTC
TRBJ2-2	16	few	TRBD1	TRBV24-1	CATSDFVRGRDGELFF	TGTGCCACCAGTGATTTCGTGAGGGGGCGAGACGGGGAGCTGTTTTTT
TRBJ2-3	17	-	-	TRBV12-3/TRBV12-4	CASRTLSGGGPSNTQYF	TGTGCCAGCAGAACACTCAGCGGAGGGGGGCCTTCGAATACGCAGTATTTT
TRBJ2-5	14	many	TRBD1	TRBV20-1	CSARGKTGVETQYF	TGCAGTGCTAGAGGCAAAACAGGGGTTGAGACCCAGTACTTC
TRBJ1-1	16	many	TRBD1	TRBV20-1	CSAIPRDRGLNTEAFF	TGCAGTGCAATTCCCCGAGACAGGGGGCTGAACACTGAAGCTTTCTTT
TRBJ2-7	13	many	-	TRBV29-1	CSVEYRDTYEQYF	TGCAGCGTTGAGTACAGGGACACCTACGAGCAGTACTTC
TRBJ2-1	16	few	-	TRBV20-1	CSAKYGGRSSYNEQFF	TGCAGTGCTAAGTACGGGGGACGGAGCTCCTACAATGAGCAGTTCTTC
TRBJ1-2	14	many	-	TRBV6-5	CASSVQAGAYGYTF	TGTGCCAGCAGCGTTCAGGCAGGGGCCTATGGCTACACCTTC
TRBJ1-1	15	-	TRBD1	TRBV9	CASSDYRGTNTEAFF	TGTGCCAGCAGCGATTACAGGGGGACGAACACTGAAGCTTTCTTT
TRBJ2-7	15	many	-	TRBV7-2	CASSLEGQPTYEQYF	TGTGCCAGCAGCTTAGAAGGACAGCCCACTTACGAGCAGTACTTC
TRBJ2-7	16	many	-	TRBV5-6	CASSLGQGGVVHEQYF	TGTGCCAGCAGCTTGGGACAGGGAGGAGTTGTGCACGAGCAGTACTTC
TRBJ1-5	15	few	TRBD1	TRBV27	CASLGTAYSNQPQHF	TGTGCCAGCCTCGGGACAGCTTATAGCAATCAGCCCCAGCATTTT
TRBJ2-7	12	once	-	TRBV20-1	CSAMGAGHEQYF	TGCAGTGCTATGGGGGCGGGCCACGAGCAGTACTTC
TRBJ2-1	13	many	TRBD1	TRBV20-1	CSAPGQANNEQFF	TGCAGTGCCCCGGGACAGGCGAACAATGAGCAGTTCTTC
TRBJ1-2	17	few	-	TRBV7-9	CASNLLQSKGANYGYTF	TGTGCCAGCAACCTCTTACAGTCAAAGGGGGCTAACTATGGCTACACCTTC
TRBJ1-2	11	many	-	TRBV29-1	CSGTDGYGYTF	TGCAGCGGAACGGACGGATATGGCTACACCTTC
TRBJ2-5	14	many	TRBD2	TRBV10-3	CAISIAGGQETQYF	TGTGCCATCTCCATAGCGGGAGGACAAGAGACCCAGTACTTC
TRBJ2-7	16	-	TRBD1	TRBV27	CASSLQGALLSYEQYF	TGTGCCAGCAGTTTACAGGGGGCCCTTCTCTCCTACGAGCAGTACTTC
TRBJ1-5	13	many	-	TRBV7-6	CASSLYAKQPQHF	TGTGCCAGCAGCTTATACGCGAAGCAGCCCCAGCATTTT
TRBJ1-5	13	-	-	TRBV29-1	CSVPSGEGQPQHF	TGCAGCGTCCCTTCCGGGGAGGGACAGCCCCAGCATTTT
TRBJ2-7	16	once	-	TRBV7-2	CASSLARGKSSYEQYF	TGTGCCAGCAGCTTAGCGCGCGGGAAGAGCTCCTACGAGCAGTACTTC
TRBJ2-3	13	many	-	TRBV7-3	CASSLYREDTQYF	TGTGCCAGCAGTCTATACAGGGAGGATACGCAGTATTTT